The 14 T cell receptor beta chains listed next were all sequenced from one sample in a study of CD8+CD57+ T cells in acquired aplastic anemia. An expansion of CD8+CD57+ cells by flow cytometry had been shown in patients chosen for sequencing. TCR beta VDJ and CDR3 were profiled, and genomic DNA was the template. TCRdb analysed the reads with MiXCR anew, one entry per CDR3 protein. The top ten clones hold over 35% of a sample with more than 250,000 distinct CDR3 sequences, roughly 82% of them seen once. Sequenced sample: sorted CD4+, CD8+, or CD8+CD57+ T cells (not recorded which) from PBMCs. The source of these receptors is a human donor with aplastic anemia.

This clonotype was seen just once. V usage is TRBV7-9 and J usage is TRBJ2-3, with 7 bases identical to TRBD2. V lost 4 bases and J lost 10; bases outside the gene matches: 8. Per germline, CDR1 SEHNR and CDR2 FQNEAQ (reference sequence). The CDR3 loop spans 13 amino acids. The CDR3 protein is CASSSGGPEAQYF. DNA for the CDR3: TGTGCCAGCAGCTCGGGAGGCCCAGAAGCGCAGTATTTT.

Comment on this clonotype: Because the CDR3 is missing its conserved closing phenylalanine or tryptophan, this is likely a read error. The DNA is omitted, as the CDR3 cannot be located on it reliably, and the CDR3 follows TCRdb's listing. This chain uses TRBV19 with TRBJ2-1; the D call TRBD1 from the table was never checked on the DNA. The CDR3 extends over 15 residues, inclusive of both ends. Per germline, CDR1 LNHDA and CDR2 SQIVND (reference sequence). CDR3 amino acids: CASKDPGRYGYTFGS.

The chain has TRBV11-2 and TRBJ1-2; unclear D gene. Per germline, CDR1 SGHAT and CDR2 FQNNGV. The V end was cut by 3 bases, the J end by 4 bases, with 15 bases between. The CDR3 is made up of 15 amino acids. The DNA for the CDR3 is TGTGCCAGCAGCTTTACTAGCGCAAGGAGCTATGGCTACACCTTC. As protein: CASSFTSARSYGYTF. The full variable domain, completed using reference TRBV11-2 and TRBJ1-2, is EAGVAQSPRYKIIEKRQSVAFWCNPISGHATLYWYQQILGQGPKLLIQFQNNGVVDDSQLPKDRFSAERLKGVDSTLKIQPAKLEDSAVYLCASSFTSARSYGYTFGSGTRLTVV.

On this clonotype: The CDR3 carries no conserved terminal phenylalanine or tryptophan, so it likely arises from a read error. The DNA is omitted, as the CDR3 cannot be located on it reliably, and the CDR3 follows TCRdb's listing. The chain has TRBV7-9 and TRBJ2-1; TRBD2 is the table's D call, not checked against the DNA. The CDR3 spans 13 amino acids, including both terminal residues. CDR1 is SEHNR, CDR2 FQNEAQ, per germline (reference sequence). CDR3 amino acids: CASSLSGGPDTQY.

Concerning this clonotype: The CDR3 does not close with the conserved phenylalanine or tryptophan, likely indicating a read error. The limits of the CDR3 on the DNA are not certain, so only TCRdb's listed CDR3 is given. This chain links TRBV9 with TRBJ1-2. Counting both end residues, the CDR3 totals 13 amino acids. The germline V gene encodes CDR1 SGDLS and CDR2 YYNGEE. The CDR3 is CASSEGLDTQYFV.

For this clonotype: In this CDR3 the conserved last residue, phenylalanine or tryptophan, is missing, so a read error is likely. The limits of the CDR3 on the DNA are not certain, so only TCRdb's listed CDR3 is given. V usage is TRBV7-8 and J usage is TRBJ2-1; TRBD1, the table's D call, was not compared with the DNA. Including both end residues, the CDR3 is 13 amino acids long. From germline, CDR1 is SGHVS and CDR2 FQNEAQ. CDR3 amino acids: CASSFGGTHQHFC.

This clonotype was detected a few times. The rearrangement links TRBV7-9 to TRBJ2-1, with D tentatively TRBD2 (5 bases). In germline, CDR1 is SEHNR, CDR2 FQNEAQ (reference sequence). V lost 1 base and J lost 10, with 11 bases in between. The CDR3 runs 13 residues. The CDR3 loop reads CASSLGAAREQFF. CDR3 coding DNA: TGTGCCAGCAGCTTAGGAGCGGCGCGGGAGCAGTTCTTC.

In regard to this clonotype: One end of the junction does not line up with germline, which may come from a read error. The chain uses TRBV7-9 and TRBJ1-5; TRBD1 might be the D (6 bases). Per germline, CDR1 SEHNR and CDR2 FQNEAQ (reference sequence). The CDR3 runs to 14 residues. The CDR3 spells CASSFGGGHYEQYF. The CDR3, as DNA: TGTGCCAGCAGCTTCGGCGGGGGACACTACGAGCAGTACTTT. The complete variable domain, with remaining parts taken from reference TRBV7-9 and TRBJ1-5, reads DTGVSQNPRHKITKRGQNVTFRCDPISEHNRLYWYRQTLGQGPEFLTYFQNEAQLEKSRLLSDRFSAERPKGSFSTLEIQRTEQGDSAMYLCASSFGGGHYEQYFGDGTRLSIL.

This clonotype has more than one count but fewer than ten. This chain links TRBV11-3 with TRBJ1-6, with 7 bases matching TRBD1. After removal of 0 bases from V and 17 bases from J, the junction contained 16 bases not matched to a gene. Per germline, CDR1 SGHNT and CDR2 YENEEA. There are 16 residues in the CDR3. The CDR3 nucleotides read TGTGCCAGCAGCTTAGATCTGACAGGGAACACTGAAGCTTTCCACTTT. Protein: CASSLDLTGNTEAFHF.

Worth noting for this clonotype: One end of the junction does not line up with germline, which may come from a read error. The CDR3 region has the DNA TGTGCCAGCTTGGAAGGGGGCACAGAGACGCAGTATTTT. Encoded protein: CASLEGGTETQYF. This chain joins TRBV24-1 and TRBJ2-3; 7 positions match TRBD1. The CDR3 consists of 13 residues. CDR1 is KGHDR and CDR2 is SFDVKD in the germline V gene.

With regard to this clonotype: This CDR3 is missing its conserved last phenylalanine or tryptophan, likely due to a read error. The limits of the CDR3 on the DNA are not certain, so only TCRdb's listed CDR3 is given. This CDR3 reads CASSLVVSGRETT. J is TRBJ1-2 and V is TRBV7-8. The CDR3 contains 13 residues when both ends are counted. Germline loops: CDR1 SGHVS, CDR2 FQNEAQ.

A note on this clonotype: The junction departs from the called germline gene at one end, perhaps through a read error. The rearrangement uses TRBV2 and TRBJ2-3, with D possibly matching TRBD1 (6 bases). The CDR3 length is 15 residues. CDR1 is SNHLY, CDR2 FYNNEI, per germline. The CDR3 protein is CASGEGGECTDALFF. In DNA form, the CDR3 reads TGTGCCAGCGGCGAAGGGGGAGAGTGCACTGATGCGTTGTTTTTT.

This CDR3 reads CASAGDGNVQYF. The CDR3 coding sequence is TGTGCCAGCGCAGGAGATGGCAACGTTCAGTACTTC. The chain joins TRBV11-1 to TRBJ2-4; unclear D gene. Germline V gene lookup returns CDR1 SGHAT and CDR2 FQDESV (reference sequence). The V end was cut by 8 bases, the J end by 11 bases, with 16 bases between. The CDR3 extends over 12 amino acids.

A word on this clonotype: The conserved phenylalanine or tryptophan is not found at the CDR3 terminus, so this likely reflects a read error. The chain carries TRBV15 and TRBJ2-7, with D unclear. Germline V gene lookup returns CDR1 LNHNV and CDR2 YYDKDF (reference sequence). The CDR3 extends over 16 amino acids. V dropped 6 bases and J dropped 10 bases, with 28 bases sitting between them. The CDR3 here is CATRAPAEETLADQYG. CDR3 nucleotides: TGTGCCACCAGGGCACCTGCAGAGGAGACCCTGGCCGACCAGTACGGC.